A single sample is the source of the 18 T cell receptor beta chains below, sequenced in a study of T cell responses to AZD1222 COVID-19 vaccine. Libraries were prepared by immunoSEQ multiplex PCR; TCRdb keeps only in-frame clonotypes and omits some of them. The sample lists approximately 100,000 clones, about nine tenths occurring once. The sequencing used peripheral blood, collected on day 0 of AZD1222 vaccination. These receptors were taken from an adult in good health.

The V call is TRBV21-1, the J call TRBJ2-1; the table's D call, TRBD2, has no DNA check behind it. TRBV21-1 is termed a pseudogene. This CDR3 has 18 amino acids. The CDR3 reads CASSKAATAGEVHNEQFF. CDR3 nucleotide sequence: TGTGCCAGCAGCAAAGCTGCTACGGCGGGAGAGGTGCACAATGAGCAGTTCTTC.

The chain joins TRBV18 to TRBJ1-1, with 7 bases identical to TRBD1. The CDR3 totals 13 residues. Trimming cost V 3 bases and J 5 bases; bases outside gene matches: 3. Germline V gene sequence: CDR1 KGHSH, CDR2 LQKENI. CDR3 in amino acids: CASSPSQGTEAFF. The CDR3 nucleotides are TGTGCCAGCTCACCGTCACAGGGGACTGAAGCTTTCTTT. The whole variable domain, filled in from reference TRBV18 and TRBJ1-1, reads NAGVMQNPRHLVRRRGQEARLRCSPMKGHSHVYWYRQLPEEGLKFMVYLQKENIIDESGMPKERFSAEFPKEGPSILRIQQVVRGDSAAYFCASSPSQGTEAFFGQGTRLTVV.

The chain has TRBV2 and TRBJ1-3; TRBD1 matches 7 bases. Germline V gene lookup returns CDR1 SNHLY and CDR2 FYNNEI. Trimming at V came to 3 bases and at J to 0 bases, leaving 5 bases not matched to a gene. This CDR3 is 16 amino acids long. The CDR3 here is CASSDPGQSSGNTIYF. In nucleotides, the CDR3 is TGTGCCAGCAGTGACCCGGGACAGAGCTCTGGAAACACCATATATTTT.

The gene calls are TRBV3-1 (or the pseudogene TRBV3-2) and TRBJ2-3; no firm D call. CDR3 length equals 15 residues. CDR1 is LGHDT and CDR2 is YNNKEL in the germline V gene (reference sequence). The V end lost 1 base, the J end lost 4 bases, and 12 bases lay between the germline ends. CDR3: CASSQVGNFADTQYF. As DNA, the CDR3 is TGTGCCAGCAGCCAAGTAGGAAATTTCGCAGATACGCAGTATTTT.

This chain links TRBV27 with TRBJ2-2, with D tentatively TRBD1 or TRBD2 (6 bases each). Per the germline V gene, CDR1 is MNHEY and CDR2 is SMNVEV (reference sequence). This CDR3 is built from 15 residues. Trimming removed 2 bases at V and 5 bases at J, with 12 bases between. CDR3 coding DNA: TGTGCCAGCAGTTTAGGGGGGCCGGGTACCGGGGAGCTGTTTTTT. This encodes CASSLGGPGTGELFF.

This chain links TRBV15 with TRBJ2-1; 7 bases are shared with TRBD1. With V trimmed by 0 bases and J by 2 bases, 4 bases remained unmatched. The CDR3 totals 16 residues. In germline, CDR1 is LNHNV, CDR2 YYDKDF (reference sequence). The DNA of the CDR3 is TGTGCCACCAGCAGAGATCTACAGGGGCCCTACAATGAGCAGTTCTTC. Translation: CATSRDLQGPYNEQFF.

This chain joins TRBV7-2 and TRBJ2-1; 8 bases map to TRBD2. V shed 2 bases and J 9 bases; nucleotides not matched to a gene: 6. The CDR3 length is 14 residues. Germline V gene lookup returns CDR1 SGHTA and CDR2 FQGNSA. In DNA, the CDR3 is TGTGCCAGCAGCTTATTCGAGGCGGGGGGTGAGCAGTTCTTC. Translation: CASSLFEAGGEQFF. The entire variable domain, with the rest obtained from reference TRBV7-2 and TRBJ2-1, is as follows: GAGVSQSPSNKVTEKGKDVELRCDPISGHTALYWYRQSLGQGLEFLIYFQGNSAPDKSGLPSDRFSAERTGGSVSTLTIQRTQQEDSAVYLCASSLFEAGGEQFFGPGTRLTVL.

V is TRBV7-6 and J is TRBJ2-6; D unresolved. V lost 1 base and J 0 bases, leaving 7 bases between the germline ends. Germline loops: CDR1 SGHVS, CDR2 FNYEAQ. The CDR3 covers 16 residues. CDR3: CASSLDRTSGANVLTF. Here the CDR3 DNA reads TGTGCCAGCAGCTTAGATAGAACCTCTGGGGCCAACGTCCTGACTTTC.

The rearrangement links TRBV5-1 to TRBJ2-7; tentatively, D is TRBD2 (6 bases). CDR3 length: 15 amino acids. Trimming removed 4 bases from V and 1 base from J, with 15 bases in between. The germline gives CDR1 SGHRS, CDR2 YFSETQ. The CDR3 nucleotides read TGCGCCAGCAGCGGCGGGACCGCCGGGTCCTACGAGCAGTACTTC. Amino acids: CASSGGTAGSYEQYF.

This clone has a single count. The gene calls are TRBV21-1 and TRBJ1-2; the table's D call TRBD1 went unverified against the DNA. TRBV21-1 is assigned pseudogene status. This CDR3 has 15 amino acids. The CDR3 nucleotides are TGTGCCAGCAGCAGAGGACAGAAGCATAACTATGGCTACACCTTC. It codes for CASSRGQKHNYGYTF.

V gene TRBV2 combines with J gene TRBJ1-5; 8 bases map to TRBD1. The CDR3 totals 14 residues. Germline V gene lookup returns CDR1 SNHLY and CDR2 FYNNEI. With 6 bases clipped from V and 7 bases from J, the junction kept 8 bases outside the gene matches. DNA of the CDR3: TGTGCCAGCAGCGCCGGGACAGGATCGCAGCCCCAGCATTTT. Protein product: CASSAGTGSQPQHF.

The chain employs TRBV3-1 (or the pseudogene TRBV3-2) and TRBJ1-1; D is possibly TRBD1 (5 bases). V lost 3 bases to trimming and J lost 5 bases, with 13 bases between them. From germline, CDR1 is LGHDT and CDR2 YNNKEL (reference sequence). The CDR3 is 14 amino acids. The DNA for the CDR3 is TGTGCCAGCAGCCAGAACCACCAGGGAACTGAAGCTTTCTTT. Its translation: CASSQNHQGTEAFF.

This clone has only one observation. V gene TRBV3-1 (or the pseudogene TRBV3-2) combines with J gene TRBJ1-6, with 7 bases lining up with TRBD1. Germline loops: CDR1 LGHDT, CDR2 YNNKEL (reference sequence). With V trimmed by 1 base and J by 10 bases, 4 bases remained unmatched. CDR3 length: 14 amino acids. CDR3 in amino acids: CASSQGQGYSPLHF. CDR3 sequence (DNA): TGTGCCAGCAGCCAAGGACAGGGTTACTCACCCCTCCACTTT.

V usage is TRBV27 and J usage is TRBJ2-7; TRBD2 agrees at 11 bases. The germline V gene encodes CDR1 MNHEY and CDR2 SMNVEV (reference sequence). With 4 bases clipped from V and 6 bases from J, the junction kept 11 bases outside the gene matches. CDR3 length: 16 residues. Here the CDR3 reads CASSSKTSGSALEQYF. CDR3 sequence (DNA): TGTGCCAGCAGTTCCAAAACTAGCGGGAGCGCGCTCGAGCAGTACTTC.

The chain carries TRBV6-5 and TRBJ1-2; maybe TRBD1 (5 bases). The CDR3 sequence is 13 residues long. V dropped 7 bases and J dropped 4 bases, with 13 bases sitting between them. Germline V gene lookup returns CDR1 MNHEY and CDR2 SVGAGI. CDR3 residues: CASMVSGAYGYTF. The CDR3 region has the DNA TGTGCCAGCATGGTCAGCGGGGCCTATGGCTACACCTTC.

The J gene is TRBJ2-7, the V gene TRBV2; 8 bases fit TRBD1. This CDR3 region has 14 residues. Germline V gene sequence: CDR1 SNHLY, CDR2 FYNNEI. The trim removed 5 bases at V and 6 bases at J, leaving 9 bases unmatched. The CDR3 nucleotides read TGTGCCAGCAGTCGGGACAGGTCGTCATCCGAGCAGTACTTC. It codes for CASSRDRSSSEQYF.

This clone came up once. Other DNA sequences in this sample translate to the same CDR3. In nucleotides, the CDR3 is TGCGCCAGCAGCTTGGGCGGAACTAATGAAAAACTGTTTTTT. Translating it yields CASSLGGTNEKLFF. V is TRBV5-1 and J is TRBJ1-4; no clear D gene. CDR3 length: 14 residues. Trimming took off 0 bases at V and 1 base at J, with 4 bases between the two ends. Germline CDR1 SGHRS, CDR2 YFSETQ.

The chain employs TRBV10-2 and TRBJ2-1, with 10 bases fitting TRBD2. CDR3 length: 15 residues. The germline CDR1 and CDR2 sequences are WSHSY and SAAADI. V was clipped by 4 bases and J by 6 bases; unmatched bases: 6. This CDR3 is CASSGLAGVPNEQFF. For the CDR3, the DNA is TGCGCCAGCAGTGGGCTAGCGGGAGTACCCAATGAGCAGTTCTTC.